The present T cell receptor (beta chain) was sequenced within a study of T-cell reconstitution after alpha-beta-depleted transplantation in children. TCRbeta library preparation incorporated unique molecular identifiers. TCRdb re-derived calls from the PCR reads in MiXCR, one entry per CDR3 protein. The sample has 350,000 to 500,000 distinct CDR3 sequences, over 40% seen once. Notes on the study in general: The authors attributed T-cell counts and diversity one year after transplant mostly to newly produced T cells. The high TCRbeta diversity at day 60 in some patients came from surviving recipient T cells and thymic progenitors.

Notes on this clonotype: No antigen is known for it.

V shed 7 bases, J shed 0 bases, and the junction held 8 bases outside the gene matches. This CDR3 has 15 amino acids. The V gene's germline CDR1 is MDHEN and CDR2 SYDVKM. Material: PBMCs, obtained before TCRalphabeta/CD19-depleted stem cell transplant. The clonotype comes from a girl aged 2 to 10 with aplastic anemia, due to receive a stem cell transplant. This chain connects TRBV28 to TRBJ2-7, with 8 bases that match TRBD2. Here the CDR3 reads CASTTTGLVSYEQYF. For the CDR3, the DNA is TGTGCCAGCACCACAACGGGACTAGTCTCCTACGAGCAGTACTTC. The variable domain in full, with the rest retrieved from reference TRBV28 and TRBJ2-7, is DVKVTQSSRYLVKRTGEKVFLECVQDMDHENMFWYRQDPGLGLRLIYFSYDVKMKEKGDIPEGYSVSREKKERFSLILESASTNQTSMYLCASTTTGLVSYEQYFGPGTRLTVT.